This TCR beta chain was identified during a study of T cells in Graves' hyperthyroidism and ophthalmopathy. Study-level findings and limits: In blood, most of the thyroid clonotypes expanded above 0.001 were also present. Ophthalmopathy was distinguished from stable hyperthyroidism by 13 V-J signatures.

Amplified TCR beta CDR3 regions derived from RNA transcripts. TCR CDR3 underwent first-round RT-PCR with the HTBI primer set. TCRdb re-called the multiplex PCR reads through MiXCR, storing one row per CDR3 protein. This sample has under 550,000 distinct CDR3 sequences, with approximately 15% found just once. The study defined stable Graves' hyperthyroidism as no ophthalmopathy progression within 18 months. The PBMCs studied were ones that came from 8.5 to 10 ml fresh peripheral blood. This clonotype was recorded many times. Its target is not known. J lost 4 bases, V lost 7 bases, and 11 bases had no gene match. This CDR3 contains 16 residues.

The chain is built from TRBV12-3 or TRBV12-4 and TRBJ2-1; 9 bases are a match to TRBD2. The origin of this receptor is a young woman with Graves' hyperthyroidism. Sequenced input: blood. CDR3 nucleotides: TGTGCCAGCACACCGGCCGGGACTAGCCTTTACAATGAGCAGTTCTTC. It codes for CASTPAGTSLYNEQFF.